This T cell receptor (beta chain) derives from a study of T-cell reconstitution after alpha-beta-depleted transplantation in children. In its sample, this clonotype was seen many times. Unique molecular identifiers featured in how the TCRbeta library was prepared. TCRdb ran MiXCR on the PCR reads and lists one entry per CDR3 protein. The sample consists of 550,000 to 600,000 distinct CDR3 sequences, about 21% of them appearing once. V was cut by 3 bases and J by 0 bases, with 15 bases left in between. The CDR3 spans 17 residues. This chain connects TRBV12-3 or TRBV12-4 to TRBJ2-1; possibly TRBD1 for D (6 bases). The TCR was taken from a boy in the first two years of life who had a stem cell transplant for acute myeloid leukemia, so the T cells may come from the graft donor. The source material was PBMCs, mostly from graft donor cells, sampled 360 days after TCRalphabeta/CD19-depleted stem cell transplant. The CDR3 loop is CASSFGSRGSSYNEQFF. In DNA form, the CDR3 reads TGTGCCAGCAGTTTCGGATCGAGGGGGAGCTCCTACAATGAGCAGTTCTTC.